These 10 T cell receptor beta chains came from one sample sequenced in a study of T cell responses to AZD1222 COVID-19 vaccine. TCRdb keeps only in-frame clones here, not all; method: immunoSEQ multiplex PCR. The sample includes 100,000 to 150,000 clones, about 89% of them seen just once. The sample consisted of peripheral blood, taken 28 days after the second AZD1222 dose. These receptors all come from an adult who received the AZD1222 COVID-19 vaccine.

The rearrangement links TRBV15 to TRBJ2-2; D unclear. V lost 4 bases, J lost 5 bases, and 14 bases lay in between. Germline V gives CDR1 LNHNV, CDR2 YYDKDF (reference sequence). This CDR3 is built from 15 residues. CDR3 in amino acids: CATSTRPRWTGELFF. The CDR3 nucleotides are TGTGCCACCAGCACCAGACCCAGGTGGACCGGGGAGCTGTTTTTT.

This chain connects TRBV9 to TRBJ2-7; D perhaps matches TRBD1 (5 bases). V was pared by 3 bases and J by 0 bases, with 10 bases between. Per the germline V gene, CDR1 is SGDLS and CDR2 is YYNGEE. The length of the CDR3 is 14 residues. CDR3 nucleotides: TGTGCCAGCAGCGAACAGGCGAGCTCCTACGAGCAGTACTTC. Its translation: CASSEQASSYEQYF.

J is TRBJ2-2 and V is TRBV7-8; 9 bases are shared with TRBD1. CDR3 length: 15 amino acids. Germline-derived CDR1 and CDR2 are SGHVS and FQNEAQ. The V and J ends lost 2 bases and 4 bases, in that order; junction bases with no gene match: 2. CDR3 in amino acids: CASSLTGGPTGELFF. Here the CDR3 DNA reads TGTGCCAGCAGCTTAACAGGGGGCCCCACCGGGGAGCTGTTTTTT.

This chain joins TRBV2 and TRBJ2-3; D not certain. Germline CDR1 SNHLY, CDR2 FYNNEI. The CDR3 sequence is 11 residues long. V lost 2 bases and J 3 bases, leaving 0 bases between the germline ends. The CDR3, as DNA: TGTGCCAGCAGTGAAACAGATACGCAGTATTTT. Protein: CASSETDTQYF.

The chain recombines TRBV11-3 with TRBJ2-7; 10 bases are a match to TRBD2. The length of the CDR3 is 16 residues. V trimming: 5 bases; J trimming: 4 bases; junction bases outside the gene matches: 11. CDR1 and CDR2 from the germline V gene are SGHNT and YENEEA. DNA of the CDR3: TGTGCCAGCAGCAGACTTTGGACTAGCGGCTTTTACGAGCAGTACTTC. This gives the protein CASSRLWTSGFYEQYF.

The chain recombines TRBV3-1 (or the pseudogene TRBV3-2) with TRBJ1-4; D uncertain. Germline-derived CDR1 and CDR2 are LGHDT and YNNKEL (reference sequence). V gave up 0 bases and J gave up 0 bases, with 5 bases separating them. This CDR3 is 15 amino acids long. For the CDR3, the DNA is TGTGCCAGCAGCCAAGAAGGCTCAACTAATGAAAAACTGTTTTTT. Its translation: CASSQEGSTNEKLFF.

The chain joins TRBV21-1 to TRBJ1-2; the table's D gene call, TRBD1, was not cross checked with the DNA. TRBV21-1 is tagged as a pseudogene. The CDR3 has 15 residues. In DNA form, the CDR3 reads TGTGCCAGCAGCAAAGGCCAGGGAAGCATTTATGGCTACACCTTC. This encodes CASSKGQGSIYGYTF.

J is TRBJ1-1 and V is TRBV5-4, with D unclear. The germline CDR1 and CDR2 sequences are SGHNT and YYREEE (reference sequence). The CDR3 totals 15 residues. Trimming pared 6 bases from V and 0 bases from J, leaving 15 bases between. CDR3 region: CASTRPSSVNTEAFF. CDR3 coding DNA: TGTGCCAGCACCCGCCCCTCATCCGTGAACACTGAAGCTTTCTTT.

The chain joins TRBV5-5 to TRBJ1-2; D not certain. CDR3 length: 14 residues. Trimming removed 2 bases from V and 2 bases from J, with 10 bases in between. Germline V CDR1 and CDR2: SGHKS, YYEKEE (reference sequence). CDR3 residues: CASSFDGLNYGYTF. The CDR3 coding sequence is TGTGCCAGCAGCTTCGACGGTTTGAACTATGGCTACACCTTC. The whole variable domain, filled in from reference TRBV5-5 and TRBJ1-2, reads DAGVTQSPTHLIKTRGQQVTLRCSPISGHKSVSWYQQVLGQGPQFIFQYYEKEERGRGNFPDRFSARQFPNYSSELNVNALLLGDSALYLCASSFDGLNYGYTFGSGTRLTVV.

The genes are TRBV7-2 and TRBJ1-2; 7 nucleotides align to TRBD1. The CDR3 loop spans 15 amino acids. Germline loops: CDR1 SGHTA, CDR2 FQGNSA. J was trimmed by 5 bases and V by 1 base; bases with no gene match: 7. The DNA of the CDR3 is TGTGCCAGCAGCTTAGGTCCGGACAGGCCATATGGCTACACCTTC. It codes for CASSLGPDRPYGYTF.